This T cell receptor (beta chain) was recorded in a study of cytomegalovirus exposure and HLA in healthy donors. Remarks on this clone: Its antigen is currently unknown.

The study ran its PCR with 60 Vbeta and 13 Jbeta primers. The table came from immunoSEQ multiplex PCR; TCRdb's copy has only in-frame clones and leaves some out. The data show approximately 130,000 clones, 80% seen once. Study conclusions and caveats: The authors later linked a missense DCLRE1C variant to TCR beta V- and J-gene trimming.

CDR1 is SGHNT, CDR2 YENEEA, per germline. The CDR3 consists of 14 residues. V gave up 5 bases and J gave up 5 bases; unmatched junction bases: 5. The gene calls are TRBV11-3 and TRBJ1-1, with 10 nucleotides matching TRBD1. The TCR was taken from a woman aged 40-49 years in good health and CMV-seronegative. Material for sequencing was PBMCs. In DNA, the CDR3 is TGTGCCAGCAGCCCGGGGACAGGGGAGACTGAAGCTTTCTTT. Translated, it gives CASSPGTGETEAFF.